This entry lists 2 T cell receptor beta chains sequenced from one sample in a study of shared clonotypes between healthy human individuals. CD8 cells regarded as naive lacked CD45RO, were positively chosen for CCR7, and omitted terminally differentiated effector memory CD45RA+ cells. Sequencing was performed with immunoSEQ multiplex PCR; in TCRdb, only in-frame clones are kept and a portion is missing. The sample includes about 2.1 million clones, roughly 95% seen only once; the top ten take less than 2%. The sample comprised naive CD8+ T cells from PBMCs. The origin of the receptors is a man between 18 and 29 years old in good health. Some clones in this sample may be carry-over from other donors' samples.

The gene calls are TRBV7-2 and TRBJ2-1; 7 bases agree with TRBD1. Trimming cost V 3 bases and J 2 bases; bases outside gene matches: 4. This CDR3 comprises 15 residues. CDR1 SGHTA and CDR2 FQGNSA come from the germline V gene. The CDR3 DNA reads TGTGCCAGCAGCTTCCGGACAGGCCCCTACAATGAGCAGTTCTTC. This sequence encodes CASSFRTGPYNEQFF.

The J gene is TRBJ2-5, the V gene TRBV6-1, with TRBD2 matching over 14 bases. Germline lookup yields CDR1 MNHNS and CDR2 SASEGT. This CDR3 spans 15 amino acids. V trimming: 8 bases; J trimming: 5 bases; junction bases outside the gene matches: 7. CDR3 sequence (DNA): TGTGCCAGCGACCCCGGACTAGCGGGAGGCGAGACCCAGTACTTC. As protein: CASDPGLAGGETQYF.